The 14 T cell receptor beta chains in this list originate from one sample, sequenced in a study of T-cell reconstitution after alpha-beta-depleted transplantation in children. Study-wide points: When one year had passed after transplant, most T-cell counts and diversity came from newly produced T cells.

It was with unique molecular identifiers that the TCRbeta library was prepared. TCRdb reanalysed the PCR reads using MiXCR and keeps one entry per CDR3 protein. The sample holds approximately 300,000 distinct CDR3 sequences, over 7% seen once. No antigen has been identified for these receptors. Specimen: peripheral blood, collected 360 days after TCRalphabeta/CD19-depleted stem cell transplant. Source of these receptors: a female patient aged 2-9 years who had a stem cell transplant for Fanconi anemia, so the T cells may come from the graft donor.

This clonotype has at least ten counts. The V gene is TRBV6-1, the J gene TRBJ2-5; maybe TRBD1 (6 bases). Germline V gives CDR1 MNHNS, CDR2 SASEGT. The CDR3 spans 15 residues. Trimming shortened V by 5 bases and J by 4 bases, and 17 bases separated the two germline ends. CDR3 bases: TGTGCCAGCAGTCTTCGACGGACAGCGCGAGAGACCCAGTACTTC. Translated, it gives CASSLRRTARETQYF.

Ten or more counts support this clonotype. The rearrangement links TRBV28 to TRBJ1-2, with D maybe TRBD1 (6 bases). Trimming removed 3 bases at V and 4 bases at J, with 15 bases between. Per the germline V gene, CDR1 is MDHEN and CDR2 is SYDVKM. This CDR3 has 15 residues. CDR3 DNA sequence: TGTGCCAGCAGTTTTTGGCAGGGGTTTAGCTATGGCTACACCTTC. Translation gives CASSFWQGFSYGYTF.

This clonotype occurred a few times. V gene TRBV5-4 combines with J gene TRBJ2-2; D not certain. Germline values: CDR1 SGHNT, CDR2 YYREEE (reference sequence). V lost 0 bases, J lost 5 bases, and 8 bases lay in between. The CDR3 runs to 14 residues. The CDR3 DNA is TGTGCCAGCAGCTTGGCGACCTTTACCGGGGAGCTGTTTTTT. Its translation: CASSLATFTGELFF. Supplemented by reference TRBV5-4 and TRBJ2-2, the full variable domain reads ETGVTQSPTHLIKTRGQQVTLRCSSQSGHNTVSWYQQALGQGPQFIFQYYREEENGRGNFPPRFSGLQFPNYSSELNVNALELDDSALYLCASSLATFTGELFFGEGSRLTVL.

The chain employs TRBV6-5 and TRBJ1-4; TRBD1 matches 9 bases. The V segment lost 6 bases and the J segment 5 bases; nucleotides outside the gene matches: 4. Looked up from germline, CDR1 is MNHEY and CDR2 is SVGAGI. The length of the CDR3 is 14 residues. The CDR3 here is CASSSGTGNEKLFF. The CDR3, as DNA: TGTGCCAGCAGCTCCGGGACAGGGAATGAAAAACTGTTTTTT.

This clonotype showed up many times. This rearrangement joins TRBV13 to TRBJ1-2; tentatively, D is TRBD1 (5 bases). V lost 5 bases and J 3 bases, leaving 16 bases between the germline ends. Germline-derived CDR1 and CDR2 are PRHDT and FYEKMQ (reference sequence). The CDR3 is 15 amino acids. The CDR3 here is CASSPGGKFYYGYTF. CDR3 nucleotides: TGTGCCAGCAGCCCTGGGGGGAAGTTCTACTATGGCTACACCTTC.

This clonotype showed up many times. The J gene is TRBJ2-6, the V gene TRBV6-5; D gene ambiguous. The CDR3 sequence is 13 residues long. V was trimmed by 0 bases and J by 6 bases, leaving 3 bases between them. CDR1 is MNHEY and CDR2 is SVGAGI in the germline V gene. The CDR3 DNA follows: TGTGCCAGCAGTTACTCGTTGGCCAACGTCCTGACTTTC. Amino acids: CASSYSLANVLTF.

This clonotype has ten or more counts. This chain links TRBV6-5 with TRBJ2-7, with D tentatively TRBD1 (6 bases). The CDR3 spans 12 residues. Germline-derived CDR1 and CDR2 are MNHEY and SVGAGI. The V end lost 6 bases, the J end lost 5 bases, and 11 bases lay between the germline ends. The CDR3 coding sequence is TGTGCCAGCAGCCCAGACAGGAACGAGCAGTACTTC. Protein: CASSPDRNEQYF.

This clonotype was detected many times. The chain couples TRBV10-3 to TRBJ1-5; 12 bases match TRBD1. This CDR3 spans 14 amino acids. Germline trimming cut 6 bases from V and 4 bases from J; bases unmatched to any gene: 1. Germline values: CDR1 ENHRY, CDR2 SYGVKD. The CDR3 bases are TGTGCCATCAGGGGACAGGGGGCGAATCAGCCCCAGCATTTT. Its protein is CAIRGQGANQPQHF.

This clonotype occurred many times. This chain uses TRBV28 with TRBJ2-4, with a tentative D call TRBD1 (5 bases). Germline loops: CDR1 MDHEN, CDR2 SYDVKM. The CDR3 length is 14 residues. Deletions cut 5 bases from V and 0 bases from J, with 8 bases between. CDR3 sequence (DNA): TGTGCCAGCAGTGCGACAGTAGCCAAAAACATTCAGTACTTC. This gives the protein CASSATVAKNIQYF.

The CDR3 is CASSQVGTLAKNIQYF. As DNA, the CDR3 is TGTGCCAGCAGCCAAGTGGGAACGTTAGCCAAAAACATTCAGTACTTC. V usage is TRBV3-1 and J usage is TRBJ2-4; no clear D gene. The CDR3 runs to 16 residues. Germline V gene lookup returns CDR1 LGHDT and CDR2 YNNKEL (reference sequence). V lost 1 base and J 0 bases, leaving 10 bases between the germline ends.

This clonotype was counted ten times or more. The gene calls are TRBV21-1 and TRBJ1-3. TRBV21-1 is deemed a pseudogene. The CDR3 loop spans 14 amino acids. The CDR3 region has the DNA TGTGCCAGCGAGGAGGGTAACCTCGGAAACACCATATATTTT. Protein: CASEEGNLGNTIYF.

This clonotype was counted ten times or more. The chain recombines TRBV29-1 with TRBJ1-3; TRBD1 is a possible D gene (5 bases). Germline V gene sequence: CDR1 SQVTM, CDR2 ANQGSEA. V was trimmed by 5 bases and J by 0 bases, leaving 11 bases between them. The length of the CDR3 is 14 residues. The CDR3 DNA reads as TGCAGCGTTTTCGACGGGACCTCTGGAAACACCATATATTTT. Residues: CSVFDGTSGNTIYF.

This clonotype was seen many times. CDR3 in amino acids: CATLIGYGYTF. In DNA form, the CDR3 reads TGTGCCACCCTGATCGGCTATGGCTACACCTTC. The V call is TRBV6-1, the J call TRBJ1-2; D unresolved. The CDR3 has 11 amino acids. Germline V gene lookup returns CDR1 MNHNS and CDR2 SASEGT. V dropped 10 bases and J dropped 4 bases, with 10 bases sitting between them.

This clonotype was counted many times. The V and J genes are TRBV3-1 and TRBJ2-1, with 7 nucleotides matching TRBD2. Trimming at V came to 2 bases and at J to 4 bases, leaving 5 bases not matched to a gene. Per germline, CDR1 LGHDT and CDR2 YNNKEL (reference sequence). The CDR3 consists of 15 residues. This CDR3 reads CASSQSGIFYNEQFF. CDR3 bases: TGTGCCAGCAGCCAAAGCGGGATTTTTTACAATGAGCAGTTCTTC.